These 10 T cell receptor beta chains came from one sample sequenced in a study of PD-L1 blockade in urothelial cancer. Time point indicated: peripheral blood 6 weeks after treatment start. Data came from immunoSEQ multiplex PCR; TCRdb stores just in-frame clones and leaves some out. The repertoire holds some 120,000 clones, with around 88% as singletons. The source material was PBMCs, sampled around atezolizumab (anti-PD-L1) treatment. These TCRs come from a man aged 50 to 60 with urothelial cancer.

This chain connects TRBV5-1 to TRBJ2-2, with a tentative D call TRBD1 (6 bases). Germline CDR1 is SGHRS and CDR2 is YFSETQ. CDR3 length equals 13 residues. The V gene lost 3 bases and the J gene lost 8 bases, with 11 bases spanning the gap. CDR3 in DNA: TGCGCCAGCAGCTCGACAGGTGTTGGGGAGCTGTTTTTT. It encodes CASSSTGVGELFF.

The chain is built from TRBV30 and TRBJ2-1; D unresolved. With 0 bases removed from V and 8 bases from J, the gap between germline ends came to 8 bases. CDR1 is GTSNPN and CDR2 is SVGIG in the germline V gene (reference sequence). The CDR3 length is 12 residues. The CDR3 DNA is TGTGCCTGGAGTGTAAGCTTGGATGAGCAGTTCTTC. As protein: CAWSVSLDEQFF.

The rearrangement uses TRBV6-1 and TRBJ1-6; 7 bases are a match to TRBD1. The CDR3 contains 15 residues. V lost 8 bases, J lost 7 bases, and 11 bases stayed unmatched. Germline values: CDR1 MNHNS, CDR2 SASEGT. The CDR3 here is CASAGRQGKNSPLHF. In DNA form, the CDR3 reads TGTGCCAGCGCGGGAAGACAGGGAAAGAATTCACCCCTCCACTTT.

The chain recombines TRBV6-7 with TRBJ2-7; the D gene is possibly TRBD1 (5 bases). TRBV6-7 falls under the ORF class, with uncertain function. The CDR3 has 18 residues. The V and J ends lost 2 bases and 0 bases respectively, with 20 bases between them. The CDR3, as DNA: TGTGCCAGCAGTTACCGCCGACAGTCCACCTACCTCTCCTACGAGCAGTACTTC. It specifies CASSYRRQSTYLSYEQYF.

V and J are TRBV6-1 and TRBJ1-5, with D possibly matching TRBD1 (6 bases). The CDR3 covers 14 residues. Germline V CDR1 and CDR2: MNHNS, SASEGT. Trimming shortened V by 11 bases and J by 0 bases, and 14 bases separated the two germline ends. This chain's CDR3 is CASHRDYSNQPQHF. CDR3 nucleotides: TGTGCCTCACACAGGGACTATAGCAATCAGCCCCAGCATTTT.

This clone was recorded a few times. Other DNA sequences within the sample encode an identical CDR3. The chain combines TRBV20-1 with TRBJ1-1, with unresolved D. V shed 0 bases and J shed 5 bases, with 4 bases lying between them. Germline values: CDR1 DFQATT, CDR2 SNEGSKA (reference sequence). There are 11 residues in the CDR3. The CDR3 protein is CSARDRTEAFF. CDR3 DNA: TGCAGTGCTAGAGACCGGACTGAAGCTTTCTTT.

J is TRBJ2-7 and V is TRBV7-2; TRBD1 aligns across 9 bases. CDR3 length: 15 residues. The germline gives CDR1 SGHTA, CDR2 FQGNSA. V lost 4 bases and J lost 1; bases outside the gene matches: 5. The CDR3 DNA reads TGTGCCAGCAGCTCCGCGGGACAGGGTTCCTACGAGCAGTACTTC. Its protein product is CASSSAGQGSYEQYF.

This sequence joins TRBV30 and TRBJ2-7; 10 bases match TRBD2. The V and J ends lost 4 bases and 1 base, in that order; junction bases with no gene match: 4. The CDR3 length is 14 residues. Looked up from germline, CDR1 is GTSNPN and CDR2 is SVGIG (reference sequence). CDR3 nucleotide sequence: TGTGCCTGGAACAGGGGACTAGCGTCCTACGAGCAGTACTTC. It is translated as CAWNRGLASYEQYF. The variable domain in full, with the rest retrieved from reference TRBV30 and TRBJ2-7, is SQTIHQWPATLVQPVGSPLSLECTVEGTSNPNLYWYRQAAGRGLQLLFYSVGIGQISSEVPQNLSASRPQDRQFILSSKKLLLSDSGFYLCAWNRGLASYEQYFGPGTRLTVT.

The CDR3 DNA reads TGTGCCAGCAGCTTAGCGGCGGGCGGAGCCTACGAGCAGTACTTC. Amino acid sequence: CASSLAAGGAYEQYF. The chain couples TRBV7-6 to TRBJ2-7; the D gene is possibly TRBD2 (5 bases). Germline values: CDR1 SGHVS, CDR2 FNYEAQ. The CDR3 is 15 amino acids. The V gene lost 0 bases and the J gene lost 2 bases, with 11 bases spanning the gap.

The chain is built from TRBV18 and TRBJ2-1; D gene unclear. Between the trimmed V and J ends, which lost 3 bases and 5 bases, there was a span of 17 bases. Germline CDR1 reads KGHSH; CDR2 reads LQKENI. CDR3 length equals 16 residues. The CDR3 loop reads CASSPGFGSRNNEQFF. CDR3 DNA sequence: TGTGCCAGCTCACCCGGTTTTGGTAGTAGAAACAATGAGCAGTTCTTC.